Listed below are T cell receptor beta chains from one sample, sequenced in a study of blood T cell repertoires in COVID-19. The data were produced by immunoSEQ multiplex PCR, yet TCRdb's version contains in-frame clones alone and is incomplete. The profile shows 250,000 to 350,000 clones, 70% to 90% of them singletons. Sequencing was done on a sample of peripheral blood. These receptors were collected from a human donor with COVID-19, enrolled during active disease. The donor label of this sample is uncertain. CDR3s include the opening cysteine and the closing phenylalanine or tryptophan. The order of the fields is J gene, clone size, D gene, V gene, CDR3 protein, CDR3 DNA. D genes are given only for firm matches. Clone size is not always given. Where it is, it says once, few, many or a class for expanded clones.

TRBJ2-1 - - TRBV20-1 CSAQRDEQFF TGCAGTGCGCAGCGGGATGAGCAGTTCTTC
TRBJ2-1 - - TRBV30 CAWSLSSGDEQFF TGTGCCTGGAGTCTCTCGAGCGGAGATGAGCAGTTCTTC
TRBJ2-3 - TRBD1 TRBV20-1 CSASPLFGTGKLNTQYF TGCAGTGCTAGTCCCCTGTTCGGGACAGGAAAACTTAATACGCAGTATTTT
TRBJ1-5 - - TRBV7-3 CASSPNSNQPQHF TGTGCCAGCAGCCCAAACTCCAATCAGCCCCAGCATTTT
TRBJ1-5 - - TRBV4-1 CASSQVVTGYSNQPQHF TGCGCCAGCAGCCAAGTTGTGACAGGTTATAGCAATCAGCCCCAGCATTTT
TRBJ2-1 - TRBD1 TRBV11-2 CASSFQGAPGNEQFF TGTGCCAGCAGCTTTCAGGGGGCGCCTGGGAATGAGCAGTTCTTC
TRBJ1-2 - - TRBV5-4 CASSLAWGDGYTF TGTGCCAGCAGCTTGGCCTGGGGGGATGGCTACACCTTC
TRBJ2-2 once - TRBV9 CASSVQTAANTGELFF TGTGCCAGCAGCGTTCAGACAGCCGCGAACACCGGGGAGCTGTTTTTT
TRBJ1-3 - TRBD1 TRBV5-6 CASHPTLTGVRLRNTIYF TGTGCCAGCCACCCAACCCTAACAGGGGTGCGGTTGCGAAACACCATATATTTT
TRBJ2-7 - - TRBV7-2 CASSLDGQGQYEQYF TGTGCCAGCAGCTTAGATGGGCAGGGGCAATACGAGCAGTACTTC
TRBJ2-1 once TRBD2 TRBV9 CASSVTTSGRGETYNEQFF TGTGCCAGCAGCGTCACGACTAGCGGGAGGGGAGAAACCTACAATGAGCAGTTCTTC
TRBJ1-3 - - TRBV11-2 CASSARTDGNTIYF TGTGCCAGCAGCGCGAGGACAGACGGAAACACCATATATTTT
TRBJ2-4 - TRBD1 TRBV24-1 CATSGGTGVRGKNIQYF TGTGCCACCAGTGGAGGCACAGGGGTCCGGGGCAAAAACATTCAGTACTTC
TRBJ1-1 - TRBD1 TRBV6-5 CASSYSGQGNTEAFF TGTGCCAGCAGTTACTCAGGACAGGGGAACACTGAAGCTTTCTTT
TRBJ1-3 - - TRBV28 CASSKTGISGNTIYF TGTGCCAGCTCAAAAACAGGAATCTCTGGAAACACCATATATTTT
TRBJ2-7 - - TRBV12-3/TRBV12-4 CASSSGHGDEQYF TGTGCCAGCAGTTCTGGACACGGCGACGAGCAGTACTTC